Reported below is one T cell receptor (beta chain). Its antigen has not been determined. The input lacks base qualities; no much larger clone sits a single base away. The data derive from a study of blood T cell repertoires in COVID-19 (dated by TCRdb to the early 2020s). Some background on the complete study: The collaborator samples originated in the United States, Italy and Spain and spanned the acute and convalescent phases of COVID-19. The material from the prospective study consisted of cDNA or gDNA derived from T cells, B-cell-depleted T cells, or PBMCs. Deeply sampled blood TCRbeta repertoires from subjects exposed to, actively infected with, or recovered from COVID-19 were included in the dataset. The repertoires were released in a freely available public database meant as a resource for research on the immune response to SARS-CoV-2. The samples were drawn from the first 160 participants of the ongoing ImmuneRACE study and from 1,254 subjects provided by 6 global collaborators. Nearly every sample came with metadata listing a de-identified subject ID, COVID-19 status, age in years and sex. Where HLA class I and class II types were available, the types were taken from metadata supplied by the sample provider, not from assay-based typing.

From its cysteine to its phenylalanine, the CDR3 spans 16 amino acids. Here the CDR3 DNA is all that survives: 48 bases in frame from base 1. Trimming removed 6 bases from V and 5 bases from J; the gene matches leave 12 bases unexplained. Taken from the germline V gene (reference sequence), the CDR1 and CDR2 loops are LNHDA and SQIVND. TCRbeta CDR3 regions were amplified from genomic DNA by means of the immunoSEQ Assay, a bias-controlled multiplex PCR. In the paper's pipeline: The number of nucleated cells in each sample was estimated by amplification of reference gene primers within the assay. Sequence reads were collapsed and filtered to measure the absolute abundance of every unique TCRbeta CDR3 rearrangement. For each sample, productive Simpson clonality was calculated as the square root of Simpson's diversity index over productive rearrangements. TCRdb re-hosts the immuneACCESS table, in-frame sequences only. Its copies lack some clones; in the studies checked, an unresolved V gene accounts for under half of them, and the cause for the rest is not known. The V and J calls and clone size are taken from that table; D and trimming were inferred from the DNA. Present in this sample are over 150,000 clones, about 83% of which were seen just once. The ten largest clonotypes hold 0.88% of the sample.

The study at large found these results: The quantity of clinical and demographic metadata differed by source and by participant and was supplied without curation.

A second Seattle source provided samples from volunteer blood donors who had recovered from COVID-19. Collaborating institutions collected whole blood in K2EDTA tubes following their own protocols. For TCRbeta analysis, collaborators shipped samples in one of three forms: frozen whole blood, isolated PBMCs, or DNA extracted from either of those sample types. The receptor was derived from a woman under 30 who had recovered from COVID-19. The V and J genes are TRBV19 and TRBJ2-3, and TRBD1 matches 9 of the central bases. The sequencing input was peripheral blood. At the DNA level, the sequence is TGTGCCAGTAGGAGCCCGGGACAGGGTTTTTTAGATACGCAGTATTTT. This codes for CASRSPGQGFLDTQYF.